Listed here are 26 T cell receptor beta chains from one sample, sequenced in a study of response to subunit inactivated influenza vaccine. Each CDR3 protein gets one entry after TCRdb re-called the RT-PCR reads with MiXCR. The top ten clones hold roughly 11% of a sample with about 780,000 distinct CDR3 sequences, approximately 18% of them seen once. This sample comprised PBMCs from blood, obtained more than 4 days after vaccination. The receptors were gathered from a man in his fifties or sixties who received an inactivated influenza vaccine.

This clonotype turned up a few times. V usage is TRBV7-9 and J usage is TRBJ2-3; 8 nucleotides match TRBD2. V was clipped by 4 bases and J by 2 bases; unmatched bases: 5. This CDR3 spans 15 amino acids. The germline V gene has CDR1 SEHNR and CDR2 FQNEAQ (reference sequence). CDR3 nucleotides: TGTGCCAGCAGCTCTTTAGCGGGGCCCACAGATACGCAGTATTTT. Translated, it gives CASSSLAGPTDTQYF. Based on the CDR3 plus reference TRBV7-9 and TRBJ2-3, the full variable domain is DTGVSQNPRHKITKRGQNVTFRCDPISEHNRLYWYRQTLGQGPEFLTYFQNEAQLEKSRLLSDRFSAERPKGSFSTLEIQRTEQGDSAMYLCASSSLAGPTDTQYFGPGTRLTVL.

In this sample, this clonotype turned up a few times. V and J are TRBV18 and TRBJ2-1, with 8 bases fitting TRBD2. Trimming removed 10 bases from V and 10 bases from J; junction bases left unmatched: 15. Germline V gene sequence: CDR1 KGHSH, CDR2 LQKENI. The CDR3 extends over 14 amino acids. CDR3 loop: CATSAQSTSGEQFF. In DNA form, the CDR3 reads TGTGCCACCTCCGCCCAGAGCACTAGCGGCGAGCAGTTCTTC.

The genes are TRBV6-2 or TRBV6-3 and TRBJ1-1; perhaps TRBD1 as D (5 bases). V was shortened by 5 bases and J by 1 base, with 11 bases between the two germline ends. The CDR3 has 14 amino acids. Per germline, CDR1 MNHEY and CDR2 SVGEGT. For the CDR3, the DNA is TGTGCCAGCAGTCGCCAAGGACAGAACACTGAAGCTTTCTTT. It codes for CASSRQGQNTEAFF.

This clonotype has more than one count but fewer than ten. The genes are TRBV29-1 and TRBJ2-1; tentatively, D is TRBD2 (7 bases). The CDR3 is made up of 12 amino acids. V lost 8 bases and J 8 bases, leaving 16 bases between the germline ends. The germline V gene encodes CDR1 SQVTM and CDR2 ANQGSEA. The CDR3 DNA reads as TGCAGCACATTGGGGGGGGCCCATGAGCAGTTCTTC. It specifies CSTLGGAHEQFF.

This clonotype was seen a handful of times. The chain has TRBV6-5 and TRBJ2-1, with TRBD2 matching 11 bases. J was trimmed by 10 bases and V by 2 bases; bases with no gene match: 10. The CDR3 has 16 amino acids. Per the germline V gene, CDR1 is MNHEY and CDR2 is SVGAGI. CDR3 region: CASSYPDGLAGGEQFF. Written as DNA, the CDR3 is TGTGCCAGCAGTTACCCCGACGGACTAGCGGGCGGAGAGCAGTTCTTC.

J is TRBJ2-7 and V is TRBV20-1, with a tentative D call TRBD2 (5 bases). CDR1 DFQATT and CDR2 SNEGSKA come from the germline V gene (reference sequence). V was trimmed by 2 bases and J by 5 bases, leaving 13 bases between them. This CDR3 has 13 residues. The CDR3 nucleotides read TGCAGTGCTAGAAGGACTCTTATCGACGAGCAGTACTTC. It translates to CSARRTLIDEQYF.

The chain recombines TRBV6-1 with TRBJ1-5; 7 nucleotides agree with TRBD1. Germline V gene lookup returns CDR1 MNHNS and CDR2 SASEGT. The length of the CDR3 is 15 residues. V was pared by 6 bases and J by 3 bases, with 8 bases of the junction left unmatched. CDR3 sequence: CASSSGQAANQPQHF. DNA for the CDR3: TGTGCCAGCAGCTCCGGACAGGCAGCCAATCAGCCCCAGCATTTT.

V usage is TRBV7-9 and J usage is TRBJ2-7; D is unclear. From germline, CDR1 is SEHNR and CDR2 FQNEAQ (reference sequence). This CDR3 is built from 12 residues. V was shortened by 1 base and J by 6 bases, with 7 bases between the two germline ends. The CDR3 protein is CASSLETSEQYF. CDR3 coding DNA: TGTGCCAGCAGCTTAGAGACATCCGAGCAGTACTTC.

This chain connects TRBV28 to TRBJ2-2, with D maybe TRBD2 (6 bases). Germline assignment: CDR1 MDHEN and CDR2 SYDVKM. The CDR3 is 15 amino acids. Trimming took 6 bases from V and 4 from J, leaving 15 bases between them. CDR3 residues: CASRLTGTGTGELFF. The CDR3 DNA follows: TGTGCCAGCAGGCTAACCGGGACTGGCACCGGGGAGCTGTTTTTT.

There are a few counts of this clonotype. The chain joins TRBV7-3 to TRBJ2-1; D remains unclear. This CDR3 is built from 13 residues. CDR1 is SGHTA, CDR2 FQGTGA, per germline. V was cut by 5 bases and J by 6 bases, with 11 bases left in between. The CDR3 loop is CASSPTTANEQFF. The CDR3 nucleotides are TGTGCCAGCAGCCCCACCACTGCCAATGAGCAGTTCTTC. The full variable domain, rest sourced from reference TRBV7-3 and TRBJ2-1, is GAGVSQTPSNKVTEKGKYVELRCDPISGHTALYWYRQSLGQGPEFLIYFQGTGAADDSGLPNDRFFAVRPEGSVSTLKIQRTERGDSAVYLCASSPTTANEQFFGPGTRLTVL.

This clonotype was recorded at least ten times. The chain links TRBV6-1 to TRBJ2-3; TRBD2 matches 7 bases. This CDR3 contains 14 residues. Trimming cost V 10 bases and J 4 bases; bases outside gene matches: 11. Germline V CDR1 and CDR2: MNHNS, SASEGT. For the CDR3, the DNA is TGTGCCACCCGAGCGGGGATGGCGGCAGATACGCAGTATTTT. Protein product: CATRAGMAADTQYF.

This clonotype was observed a handful of times. The genes are TRBV3-1 and TRBJ2-1; 13 nucleotides line up with TRBD2. Trimming took 6 bases from V and 7 from J; bases not matched to a gene: 6. The CDR3 runs 15 residues. The germline V gene encodes CDR1 LGHDT and CDR2 YNNKEL (reference sequence). CDR3 sequence: CASRELAGGINEQFF. The CDR3 nucleotides are TGTGCCAGCAGAGAACTAGCGGGAGGGATAAATGAGCAGTTCTTC.

This chain links TRBV28 with TRBJ1-2, with TRBD1 identical over 9 bases. The junction had 12 bases not matched to a gene; V was cut back by 5 bases and J by 8 bases. Germline CDR1 reads MDHEN; CDR2 reads SYDVKM. This CDR3 spans 15 amino acids. This chain's CDR3 is CASSNIYTGGWGYTF. CDR3 bases: TGTGCCAGCAGTAACATATATACAGGGGGCTGGGGCTACACCTTC.

This clonotype was detected many times. The V gene is TRBV5-1, the J gene TRBJ2-3; 7 nucleotides agree with TRBD1. V lost 0 bases, J lost 5 bases, and 3 bases stayed unmatched. The CDR3 has 14 amino acids. Germline V gives CDR1 SGHRS, CDR2 YFSETQ. The CDR3 nucleotides are TGCGCCAGCAGCTTGGAGGCAGGGGGAGATACGCAGTATTTT. This codes for CASSLEAGGDTQYF.

This clonotype came up a few times. The chain couples TRBV7-9 to TRBJ1-2; tentatively, D is TRBD1 (5 bases). Germline CDR1 reads SEHNR; CDR2 reads FQNEAQ (reference sequence). V was clipped by 2 bases and J by 4 bases, with 11 bases between them. The CDR3 totals 14 residues. CDR3 residues: CASSLKEGSYGYTF. The CDR3, as DNA: TGTGCCAGCAGCTTAAAAGAGGGGAGCTATGGCTACACCTTC.

This clonotype was detected a few times. The chain combines TRBV12-3 or TRBV12-4 with TRBJ2-5; a possible D gene is TRBD2 (5 bases). V lost 6 bases to trimming and J lost 4 bases, with 15 bases between them. The CDR3 contains 14 residues. The CDR3 DNA reads TGTGCCAGCAGCCATTATGAAGGGAGAGAGACCCAGTACTTC. Encoded protein: CASSHYEGRETQYF.

This clonotype has more than one count but fewer than ten. This chain connects TRBV12-3 or TRBV12-4 to TRBJ1-6; D remains unclear. The CDR3 is 13 residues long. The V and J ends lost 5 bases and 9 bases respectively, with 11 bases between them. CDR3 in amino acids: CASSPASISPLHF. The DNA for the CDR3 is TGTGCCAGCAGTCCCGCCTCAATTTCACCCCTCCACTTT.

This chain links TRBV6-1 with TRBJ2-4, with D possibly being TRBD1 (5 bases). Deletions cut 4 bases from V and 6 bases from J, with 16 bases between. The CDR3 is made up of 15 amino acids. Germline-derived CDR1 and CDR2 are MNHNS and SASEGT. In DNA form, the CDR3 reads TGTGCCAGCAGTGGACTCGTTGTAAGGGGAAACATTCAGTACTTC. As protein: CASSGLVVRGNIQYF.

This chain connects TRBV4-3 to TRBJ1-2; 7 nucleotides agree with TRBD1. The junction had 9 bases not matched to a gene; V was cut back by 3 bases and J by 2 bases. The germline CDR1 and CDR2 sequences are LGHNA and YSLEER. The CDR3 sequence is 16 residues long. The CDR3 DNA reads as TGCGCCAGCAGCCAGCTTCCGCGGGACAGAAACTATGGCTACACCTTC. This translates into CASSQLPRDRNYGYTF.

This clonotype has more than one count but fewer than ten. The rearrangement links TRBV7-8 to TRBJ2-2; unclear D gene. CDR3 length: 14 residues. Germline CDR1 is SGHVS and CDR2 is FQNEAQ. V lost 5 bases, J lost 6 bases, and 13 bases lay in between. The chain's CDR3 is CASSLRDSSGELFF. As DNA, the CDR3 is TGTGCCAGCAGCCTGAGAGATTCGTCCGGGGAGCTGTTTTTT.

This chain connects TRBV5-3 to TRBJ2-1; 9 bases map to TRBD2. TRBV5-3 is recorded as an ORF, its role being uncertain. Losses at the gene ends were 4 bases for V and 2 bases for J; bases not matched to a gene: 7. The CDR3 consists of 16 residues. CDR3 in DNA: TGTGCCAGAAGCCCTAGCGGGGAAGAGACCTACAATGAGCAGTTCTTC. Protein sequence: CARSPSGEETYNEQFF.

The V call is TRBV28, the J call TRBJ2-3, with D tentatively TRBD2 (6 bases). CDR1 is MDHEN, CDR2 SYDVKM, per germline. This CDR3 comprises 15 residues. V lost 5 bases, J lost 2 bases, and 14 bases lay in between. CDR3 DNA: TGTGCCAGCAGTGGCCCGGGGGAGGTCACAGATACGCAGTATTTT. This gives the protein CASSGPGEVTDTQYF.

Of note for this clonotype: This may arise from a read error, as a much more abundant clone is one base away. The chain has TRBV27 and TRBJ2-1; no definite D call. The CDR3 runs to 13 residues. V was pared by 3 bases and J by 5 bases, with 8 bases between. The germline V gene has CDR1 MNHEY and CDR2 SMNVEV (reference sequence). CDR3 residues: CASSFVRDNEQFF. CDR3 sequence (DNA): TGTGCCAGCAGTTTTGTTAGAGACAATGAGCAGTTCTTC.

The gene calls are TRBV5-1 and TRBJ2-3; 9 nucleotides line up with TRBD2. CDR1 SGHRS and CDR2 YFSETQ come from the germline V gene. Trimming cost V 3 bases and J 0 bases; bases outside gene matches: 5. The CDR3 length is 16 residues. CDR3 DNA: TGCGCCAGCAGCTACCCTAGCGGGGTTAGCACAGATACGCAGTATTTT. Protein sequence: CASSYPSGVSTDTQYF.

V and J are TRBV20-1 and TRBJ2-7; 12 positions agree with TRBD2. The CDR3 spans 14 residues. J lost 2 bases, V lost 6 bases, and 5 bases had no gene match. The germline V gene has CDR1 DFQATT and CDR2 SNEGSKA (reference sequence). This CDR3 is CSARTSGNPYEQYF. Here the CDR3 DNA reads TGCAGTGCAAGGACTAGCGGGAACCCCTACGAGCAGTACTTC.

DNA for the CDR3: TGTGCCAGCTCCCCTGGAGACCCGGGCGGGCAGTTCTTC. It specifies CASSPGDPGGQFF. The chain recombines TRBV25-1 with TRBJ2-1; D ambiguous. Deletions cut 8 bases from V and 12 bases from J, with 20 bases between. The germline V gene encodes CDR1 MGHDK and CDR2 SYGVNS. CDR3 length: 13 amino acids.